A single sample is the source of the 14 T cell receptor beta chains below, sequenced in a study of T cells after yellow fever vaccination. TCRdb used MiXCR to reprocess the 5' RACE reads, holding one entry per CDR3 protein. The sample has some 63,000 distinct CDR3 sequences; around 7.4% are singletons. The material sequenced was CD8+ T cells sorted from PBMCs, taken 15 days after the yellow fever booster vaccination. Every receptor here comes from a man under 40 who received the YFV17D yellow fever vaccine.

Many counts were recorded for this clonotype. The V and J genes are TRBV27 and TRBJ1-2; a possible D gene is TRBD1 (6 bases). With 1 base removed from V and 2 bases from J, the gap between germline ends came to 14 bases. The CDR3 extends over 16 amino acids. Germline values: CDR1 MNHEY, CDR2 SMNVEV (reference sequence). In nucleotides, the CDR3 is TGTGCCAGCAGTTTATTCGCAGGGGCATACAACTATGGCTACACCTTC. It specifies CASSLFAGAYNYGYTF.

This clonotype was seen repeatedly, ten times or more. The chain carries TRBV5-6 and TRBJ2-7; unclear D gene. The V and J ends lost 0 bases and 3 bases respectively, with 10 bases between them. Germline CDR1 is SGHDT and CDR2 is YYEEEE. This CDR3 has 14 residues. CDR3 amino acids: CASSLVGSHYEQYF. CDR3 sequence (DNA): TGTGCCAGCAGCTTGGTAGGGTCCCACTACGAGCAGTACTTC.

This clonotype occurred many times. The V and J genes are TRBV5-6 and TRBJ2-5, with D uncertain. Trimming removed 2 bases at V and 4 bases at J, with 12 bases between. The CDR3 has 14 amino acids. CDR1 is SGHDT and CDR2 is YYEEEE in the germline V gene. CDR3: CASSFGPAGETQYF. In DNA, the CDR3 is TGTGCCAGCAGCTTCGGGCCTGCCGGAGAGACCCAGTACTTC.

There are many counts of this clonotype. The rearrangement uses TRBV27 and TRBJ2-7, with TRBD2 matching over 9 bases. Germline CDR1 and CDR2: MNHEY and SMNVEV (reference sequence). Germline trimming cut 5 bases from V and 0 bases from J; bases unmatched to any gene: 8. The CDR3 contains 16 residues. The CDR3 loop is CASSPTLTSGSYEQYF. The CDR3 region has the DNA TGTGCCAGCAGTCCGACGCTGACTAGCGGCTCCTACGAGCAGTACTTC.

Of note for this clonotype: A clone one base away is much larger, so this may be a read error. The chain combines TRBV12-3 or TRBV12-4 with TRBJ1-5, with D hard to call. The CDR3 is 13 residues long. The CDR3 coding sequence is TGTGCCAGCAGTTTAGGTAGCAAGCAGCCCCAGCATTTT. Its translation is CASSLGSKQPQHF.

This clonotype was seen at least ten times. The chain joins TRBV20-1 to TRBJ2-1, with D perhaps TRBD2 (5 bases). The CDR3 sequence is 16 residues long. V shed 3 bases and J shed 4 bases, with 19 bases lying between them. In germline, CDR1 is DFQATT, CDR2 SNEGSKA (reference sequence). The chain's CDR3 is CSASGERQDLYNEQFF. The CDR3, as DNA: TGCAGTGCTAGCGGCGAGCGGCAGGACCTTTACAATGAGCAGTTCTTC.

This clonotype was counted at least ten times. This sequence joins TRBV20-1 and TRBJ2-1; the match to TRBD2 covers 9 bases. From germline, CDR1 is DFQATT and CDR2 SNEGSKA (reference sequence). This CDR3 contains 13 residues. V trimming: 0 bases; J trimming: 13 bases; junction bases outside the gene matches: 7. CDR3 bases: TGCAGTGCTAGAGAAACGCTAGCGGGATCCCAGTTCTTC. Protein sequence: CSARETLAGSQFF.

The rearrangement uses TRBV19 and TRBJ2-7; 12 bases line up with TRBD1. Trimming took 5 bases from V and 7 from J; bases not matched to a gene: 6. The CDR3 loop spans 14 amino acids. Germline loops: CDR1 LNHDA, CDR2 SQIVND (reference sequence). CDR3 nucleotides: TGTGCCAGTAGTCCGGGACAGGGGGCGCTTGAGCAGTACTTC. Translated: CASSPGQGALEQYF.

This clonotype was seen many times. This chain connects TRBV5-5 to TRBJ2-7; D unresolved. This CDR3 region has 13 residues. Germline CDR1 is SGHKS and CDR2 is YYEKEE (reference sequence). V was clipped by 7 bases and J by 5 bases, with 16 bases between them. The CDR3 coding sequence is TGTGCCAGCCTGCCCATGGAAGAGGACGAGCAGTACTTC. Protein: CASLPMEEDEQYF.

This clonotype was detected ten times or more. The junction and the germline gene differ at one end; a read error may be behind it. This chain links TRBV2 with TRBJ2-7, with no clear D. CDR3 length equals 12 residues. Germline assignment: CDR1 SNHLY and CDR2 FYNNEI. The CDR3 loop is CASSEPSNEQYF. CDR3 nucleotide sequence: TGTGCCAGCAGTGAACCCTCCAACGAGCAGTACTTC.

This clonotype has at least ten counts. This sequence joins TRBV20-1 and TRBJ1-3; the D gene is possibly TRBD1 (5 bases). The CDR3 is 15 amino acids. V shed 6 bases and J shed 0 bases, with 15 bases lying between them. Germline loops: CDR1 DFQATT, CDR2 SNEGSKA (reference sequence). CDR3: CSASSRGYSGNTIYF. In DNA form, the CDR3 reads TGCAGTGCCTCGTCCCGGGGCTACTCTGGAAACACCATATATTTT.

This clonotype was detected ten times or more. This sequence joins TRBV28 and TRBJ2-7; 8 positions agree with TRBD2. The length of the CDR3 is 15 residues. V gave up 6 bases and J gave up 2 bases; unmatched junction bases: 9. Per germline, CDR1 MDHEN and CDR2 SYDVKM. CDR3 nucleotide sequence: TGTGCCAGCAGGGTGGCTGCCGGGAGGGCCTACGAGCAGTACTTC. It translates to CASRVAAGRAYEQYF.

The chain combines TRBV7-2 with TRBJ2-6; D possibly uses TRBD1 or TRBD2 (5 bases each). Between the trimmed V and J ends, which lost 4 bases and 3 bases, there was a span of 16 bases. Germline CDR1 SGHTA, CDR2 FQGNSA. CDR3 length equals 17 residues. This CDR3 is CASSSGTTRYGANVLTF. The CDR3 DNA reads as TGTGCCAGCAGCTCCGGGACGACTCGTTATGGGGCCAACGTCCTGACTTTC.

There are many counts of this clonotype. The genes are TRBV9 and TRBJ2-3; D not resolved. The germline V gene encodes CDR1 SGDLS and CDR2 YYNGEE. The length of the CDR3 is 13 residues. The V end was cut by 0 bases, the J end by 3 bases, with 5 bases between. As DNA, the CDR3 is TGTGCCAGCAGCGTAGAATTGACAGATACGCAGTATTTT. It encodes CASSVELTDTQYF.